This is a list of T cell receptor beta chains from one sample in a study of a mutant IDH1 vaccine in newly diagnosed glioma. This table comes from immunoSEQ multiplex PCR, and its TCRdb copy is limited to in-frame clones, with some not included. The sample consists of tens of thousands of clones, 91% of them appearing once. Here the sequenced sample was PBMCs, taken from a glioma patient treated with radiotherapy, temozolomide or both. The source of these receptors is a man aged 45 to 65 with glioma. CDR3s include the opening cysteine and the closing phenylalanine or tryptophan. Each record gives: J gene, clone size, D gene, V gene, CDR3 protein, CDR3 DNA. D genes are given only for firm matches. Clone size appears in some rows only: once, few, many, or a class for an expanded clone.

J gene: TRBJ1-5
clone size: .
D gene: .
V gene: TRBV7-2
CDR3 protein: CASSIQGINQPQHF
CDR3 DNA: TGTGCCAGCAGCATACAGGGAATCAATCAGCCCCAGCATTTT

J gene: TRBJ1-1
clone size: .
D gene: .
V gene: TRBV6-1
CDR3 protein: CASSDYYTEAFF
CDR3 DNA: TGTGCCAGCAGTGACTACTACACTGAAGCTTTCTTT

J gene: TRBJ2-7
clone size: .
D gene: TRBD1
V gene: TRBV5-1
CDR3 protein: CAGSWGQGTYEQYF
CDR3 DNA: TGCGCCGGCAGCTGGGGACAGGGGACCTACGAGCAGTACTTC

J gene: TRBJ2-2
clone size: few
D gene: .
V gene: TRBV28
CDR3 protein: CASIQQGTGELFF
CDR3 DNA: TGTGCCAGCATCCAACAGGGCACCGGGGAGCTGTTTTTT

J gene: TRBJ1-1
clone size: .
D gene: .
V gene: TRBV6-1
CDR3 protein: CASSDGRGEYTEAFF
CDR3 DNA: TGTGCCAGCAGTGACGGGAGGGGAGAATACACTGAAGCTTTCTTT

J gene: TRBJ2-3
clone size: .
D gene: .
V gene: TRBV5-1
CDR3 protein: CASSLPHGSTDTQYF
CDR3 DNA: TGCGCCAGCAGCTTGCCCCACGGAAGCACAGATACGCAGTATTTT

J gene: TRBJ2-3
clone size: .
D gene: TRBD2
V gene: TRBV6-1
CDR3 protein: CASSERFRASGNSDTQYF
CDR3 DNA: TGTGCCAGCAGTGAAAGGTTCAGGGCTAGCGGGAACTCAGATACGCAGTATTTT

J gene: TRBJ2-1
clone size: .
D gene: TRBD2
V gene: TRBV4-3
CDR3 protein: CASSLSRTSGGSVEQFF
CDR3 DNA: TGCGCCAGCAGCCTCTCCCGGACTAGCGGGGGGAGTGTTGAGCAGTTCTTC

J gene: TRBJ1-4
clone size: .
D gene: TRBD1
V gene: TRBV7-9
CDR3 protein: CASSPLTGAANEKLFF
CDR3 DNA: TGTGCCAGCAGCCCACTAACAGGGGCGGCAAATGAAAAACTGTTTTTT

J gene: TRBJ2-2
clone size: .
D gene: TRBD1
V gene: TRBV11-3
CDR3 protein: CASSGRQGSTGELFF
CDR3 DNA: TGTGCCAGCAGCGGCCGACAGGGTAGCACCGGGGAGCTGTTTTTT

J gene: TRBJ1-6
clone size: .
D gene: TRBD1
V gene: TRBV6-5
CDR3 protein: CASSYGGGGGNSPLHF
CDR3 DNA: TGTGCCAGCAGTTACGGGGGAGGGGGCGGGAATTCACCCCTCCACTTT

J gene: TRBJ1-2
clone size: .
D gene: .
V gene: TRBV4-3
CDR3 protein: CASSQASNYGYTF
CDR3 DNA: TGCGCCAGCAGCCAAGCTTCTAACTATGGCTACACCTTC

J gene: TRBJ1-5
clone size: once
D gene: .
V gene: TRBV7-8
CDR3 protein: CASSFEGNQPQHF
CDR3 DNA: TGTGCCAGCAGCTTTGAGGGGAATCAGCCCCAGCATTTT

J gene: TRBJ1-5
clone size: .
D gene: .
V gene: TRBV15
CDR3 protein: CATSRTVGGMVNQPQHF
CDR3 DNA: TGTGCCACCAGCAGAACCGTCGGGGGGATGGTCAATCAGCCCCAGCATTTT

J gene: TRBJ2-3
clone size: .
D gene: TRBD1
V gene: TRBV4-1
CDR3 protein: CASRQQRTGSTDTQYF
CDR3 DNA: TGCGCCAGCAGGCAACAGCGGACAGGAAGCACAGATACGCAGTATTTT

J gene: TRBJ2-2
clone size: .
D gene: TRBD2
V gene: TRBV14
CDR3 protein: CASSQSSGITGELFF
CDR3 DNA: TGTGCCAGCAGCCAATCTAGCGGGATTACCGGGGAGCTGTTTTTT

J gene: TRBJ2-7
clone size: .
D gene: .
V gene: TRBV5-1
CDR3 protein: CASSLRSDGYEQYF
CDR3 DNA: TGCGCCAGCAGCTTGAGATCGGACGGTTACGAGCAGTACTTC

J gene: TRBJ2-5
clone size: once
D gene: TRBD1
V gene: TRBV11-3
CDR3 protein: CASSLTGGLETQYF
CDR3 DNA: TGTGCCAGCAGCTTAACAGGGGGCCTAGAGACCCAGTACTTC

J gene: TRBJ1-2
clone size: .
D gene: .
V gene: TRBV19
CDR3 protein: CASVPGGRGRRNGYTF
CDR3 DNA: TGTGCCAGTGTCCCGGGGGGGCGCGGAAGGAGGAATGGCTACACCTTC

J gene: TRBJ1-1
clone size: .
D gene: .
V gene: TRBV28
CDR3 protein: CASSLRPDFRTEAFF
CDR3 DNA: TGTGCCAGCAGTTTACGGCCGGACTTTAGAACTGAAGCTTTCTTT

J gene: TRBJ2-2
clone size: .
D gene: .
V gene: TRBV7-8
CDR3 protein: CASSLERQKANTGELFF
CDR3 DNA: TGTGCCAGCAGCTTAGAGAGACAGAAAGCCAACACCGGGGAGCTGTTTTTT

J gene: TRBJ1-6
clone size: .
D gene: .
V gene: TRBV5-4
CDR3 protein: CASSLPGRTNSPLHF
CDR3 DNA: TGTGCCAGCAGCCTCCCGGGACGTACCAATTCACCCCTCCACTTT

J gene: TRBJ1-1
clone size: .
D gene: .
V gene: TRBV4-1
CDR3 protein: CASSPFFGVSTEAFF
CDR3 DNA: TGCGCCAGCAGCCCTTTTTTCGGGGTTTCGACTGAAGCTTTCTTT

J gene: TRBJ1-4
clone size: .
D gene: TRBD1
V gene: TRBV29-1
CDR3 protein: CSVSTGSFEKLFF
CDR3 DNA: TGCAGCGTCTCGACAGGGAGTTTTGAAAAACTGTTTTTT

J gene: TRBJ1-1
clone size: once
D gene: TRBD1
V gene: TRBV28
CDR3 protein: CASSQRDRASYTEAFF
CDR3 DNA: TGTGCCAGCAGTCAACGGGACAGAGCTTCGTACACTGAAGCTTTCTTT

J gene: TRBJ2-2
clone size: .
D gene: .
V gene: TRBV19
CDR3 protein: CASSLLPQGRANTGELFF
CDR3 DNA: TGTGCCAGTAGTCTCCTACCGCAGGGCCGCGCGAACACCGGGGAGCTGTTTTTT

J gene: TRBJ2-7
clone size: .
D gene: .
V gene: TRBV30
CDR3 protein: CAWSVQIGGRRAYEQYF
CDR3 DNA: TGTGCCTGGAGTGTCCAAATCGGGGGACGCCGGGCCTACGAGCAGTACTTC

J gene: TRBJ1-2
clone size: .
D gene: .
V gene: TRBV28
CDR3 protein: CASGTGRHPWGYTF
CDR3 DNA: TGTGCCAGCGGAACAGGGCGACACCCATGGGGCTACACCTTC

J gene: TRBJ1-1
clone size: .
D gene: .
V gene: TRBV18
CDR3 protein: CASSPPGNTEAFF
CDR3 DNA: TGTGCCAGCTCACCACCGGGGAACACTGAAGCTTTCTTT

J gene: TRBJ2-5
clone size: .
D gene: TRBD2
V gene: TRBV29-1
CDR3 protein: CSVGAGGWETQYF
CDR3 DNA: TGCAGCGTTGGGGCGGGAGGATGGGAGACCCAGTACTTC

J gene: TRBJ2-7
clone size: .
D gene: TRBD1
V gene: TRBV6-5
CDR3 protein: CASTRHGQGRAEQYF
CDR3 DNA: TGTGCCAGCACCCGCCATGGACAGGGTCGGGCCGAGCAGTACTTC

J gene: TRBJ2-2
clone size: once
D gene: .
V gene: TRBV18
CDR3 protein: CASSPAGAITGELFF
CDR3 DNA: TGTGCCAGCTCACCGGCAGGCGCGATCACCGGGGAGCTGTTTTTT

J gene: TRBJ2-3
clone size: .
D gene: TRBD2
V gene: TRBV6-6
CDR3 protein: CASSPPGGEYTQYF
CDR3 DNA: TGTGCCAGCAGTCCTCCCGGGGGGGAATATACGCAGTATTTT

J gene: TRBJ1-1
clone size: .
D gene: .
V gene: TRBV30
CDR3 protein: CAWSGLNTEAFF
CDR3 DNA: TGTGCCTGGAGTGGCCTGAACACTGAAGCTTTCTTT

J gene: TRBJ1-1
clone size: few
D gene: .
V gene: TRBV6-5
CDR3 protein: CASSPASGRAFF
CDR3 DNA: TGTGCCAGCAGTCCTGCCTCGGGGAGAGCTTTCTTT

J gene: TRBJ1-1
clone size: .
D gene: .
V gene: TRBV4-1
CDR3 protein: CASSQGGPEAFF
CDR3 DNA: TGCGCCAGCAGCCAAGGAGGCCCTGAAGCTTTCTTT

J gene: TRBJ2-5
clone size: .
D gene: .
V gene: TRBV6-1
CDR3 protein: CASSLMRETQYF
CDR3 DNA: TGTGCCAGCAGCCTTATGCGAGAGACCCAGTACTTC

J gene: TRBJ2-1
clone size: .
D gene: .
V gene: TRBV9
CDR3 protein: CASSVAYSLNEQFF
CDR3 DNA: TGTGCCAGCAGCGTAGCTTACAGCCTAAATGAGCAGTTCTTC

J gene: TRBJ2-7
clone size: .
D gene: TRBD2
V gene: TRBV28
CDR3 protein: CASSHPSGSPEQYF
CDR3 DNA: TGTGCCAGCAGTCATCCTAGCGGGAGCCCCGAGCAGTACTTC

J gene: TRBJ1-1
clone size: .
D gene: .
V gene: TRBV9
CDR3 protein: CASSPRGVNTEAFF
CDR3 DNA: TGTGCCAGCAGCCCAAGGGGGGTGAACACTGAAGCTTTCTTT

J gene: TRBJ1-4
clone size: .
D gene: .
V gene: TRBV5-4
CDR3 protein: CASSEGPTGNEKLFF
CDR3 DNA: TGTGCCAGCAGCGAGGGGCCTACTGGGAATGAAAAACTGTTTTTT

J gene: TRBJ2-3
clone size: .
D gene: .
V gene: TRBV6-4
CDR3 protein: CASSDSQSTDTQYF
CDR3 DNA: TGTGCCAGCAGTGACTCACAGAGCACAGATACGCAGTATTTT

J gene: TRBJ2-3
clone size: .
D gene: .
V gene: TRBV9
CDR3 protein: CASSFRMKGTDTQYF
CDR3 DNA: TGTGCCAGCAGCTTCAGAATGAAGGGCACAGATACGCAGTATTTT

J gene: TRBJ1-2
clone size: once
D gene: TRBD1
V gene: TRBV7-2
CDR3 protein: CASSFQGAIGYTF
CDR3 DNA: TGTGCCAGCAGCTTCCAGGGGGCGATAGGCTACACCTTC

J gene: TRBJ2-7
clone size: .
D gene: .
V gene: TRBV19
CDR3 protein: CASSPGAYEQYF
CDR3 DNA: TGTGCCAGTAGCCCCGGGGCCTACGAGCAGTACTTC

J gene: TRBJ1-2
clone size: .
D gene: .
V gene: TRBV19
CDR3 protein: CASSTGAPGDGYTF
CDR3 DNA: TGTGCCAGTAGTACCGGGGCTCCGGGTGATGGCTACACCTTC